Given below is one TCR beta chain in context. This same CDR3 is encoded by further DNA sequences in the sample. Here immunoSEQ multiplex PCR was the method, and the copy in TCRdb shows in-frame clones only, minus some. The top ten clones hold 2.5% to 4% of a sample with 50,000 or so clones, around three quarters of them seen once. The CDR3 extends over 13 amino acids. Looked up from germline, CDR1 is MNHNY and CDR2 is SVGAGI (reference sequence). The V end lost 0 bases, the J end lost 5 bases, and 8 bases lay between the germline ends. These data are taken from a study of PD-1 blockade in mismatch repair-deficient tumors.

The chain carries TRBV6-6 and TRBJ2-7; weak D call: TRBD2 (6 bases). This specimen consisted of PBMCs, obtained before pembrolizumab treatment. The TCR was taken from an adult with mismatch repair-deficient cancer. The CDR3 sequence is CASSYSSGDEQYF. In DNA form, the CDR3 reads TGTGCCAGCAGTTACTCCTCGGGGGACGAGCAGTACTTC.